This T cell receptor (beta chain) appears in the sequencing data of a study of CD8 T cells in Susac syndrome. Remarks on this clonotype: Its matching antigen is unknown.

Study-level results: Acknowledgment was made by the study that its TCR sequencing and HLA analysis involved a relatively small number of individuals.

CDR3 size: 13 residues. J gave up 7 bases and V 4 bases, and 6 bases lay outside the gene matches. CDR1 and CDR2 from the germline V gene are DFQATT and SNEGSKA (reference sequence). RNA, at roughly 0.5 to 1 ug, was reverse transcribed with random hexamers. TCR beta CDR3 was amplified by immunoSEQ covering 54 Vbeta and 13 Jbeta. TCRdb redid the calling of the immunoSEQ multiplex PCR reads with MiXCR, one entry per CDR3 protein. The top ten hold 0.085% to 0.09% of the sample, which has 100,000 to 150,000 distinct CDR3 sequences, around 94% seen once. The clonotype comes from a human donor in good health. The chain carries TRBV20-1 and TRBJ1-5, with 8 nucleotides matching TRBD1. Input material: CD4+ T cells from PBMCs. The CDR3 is CSATRTGRQPQHF. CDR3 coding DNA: TGCAGTGCTACCAGGACAGGGAGACAGCCCCAGCATTTT.